This T cell receptor beta chain originates from a study of CD8 T cells in ankylosing spondylitis (dated by TCRdb to 2015 to 2018). About the full investigation: The study set out to find disease-linked TCR variants by profiling T cell receptor beta repertoires in ankylosing spondylitis patients and healthy donors. The whole study cohort included some 100 healthy donors and 20 to 30 ankylosing spondylitis patients. Peripheral blood samples were taken, and synovial fluid was additionally collected from ankylosing spondylitis patients.

This clonotype counts as medium-sized (0.01 to 0.1%). It lacks a known antigen. No qualities accompany the bases; no much larger clone lies one base away. CDR1 and CDR2 are read off the germline V gene as SGDLS and YYNGEE. From the cysteine up to the phenylalanine, the CDR3 has a length of 16 residues. The kept DNA is CDR3 alone, 48 bases in frame from the first base. Trimming removed 3 bases from V and 1 base from J; the gene matches leave 9 bases unexplained. On the study overall, not on this receptor specifically: Significant enrichment of the disease-linked clones was reported in matched synovial fluid samples from ankylosing spondylitis patients. Some of the motif variants had been reported before in the synovial fluid and blood of reactive arthritis patients, a finding that suggests common disease-initiation mechanisms. A TCR beta motif made up of eight or nine highly homologous amino acid variants appeared to be characteristic of blood from ankylosing spondylitis patients. The disease-linked clones had a CD8+ phenotype and were found at relatively low frequencies in peripheral blood.

The run used an Illumina HiSeq 2500. Quantitative 5'-RACE with molecular barcodes was used to prepare TCR beta libraries. Per the authors' processing: A new computational method based on a probabilistic model of VDJ rearrangement was used to identify disease-linked TCR variants. Using fastp trimming at Q25 and MiXCR clonotype assembly, TCRdb reanalyzed the public sequencing data and kept in-frame beta chains. Records with the same CDR3 protein are collapsed into one entry carrying the most frequent genes and DNA. TCRdb, not the authors, supplied the V and J calls. This sample holds approximately 9,700 distinct CDR3 sequences; approximately 5.9% were observed only once. The ten largest account for approximately 40% of the sample.

The sample taken for sequencing was blood, either unsorted or a sorted T cell fraction (not recorded which). This clonotype originated in a female donor with ankylosing spondylitis or in good health (not recorded which). This receptor chain uses TRBV9 and TRBJ2-7; 8 bases in the junction line up with TRBD1. CDR3 region: CASSGGWDRPSYEQYF. The nucleotide sequence reads TGTGCCAGCAGCGGCGGTTGGGACAGGCCTTCCTACGAGCAGTACTTC.